This paragraph covers one T cell receptor beta chain sequence. No antigen is known for it. This same CDR3 is encoded by further DNA sequences in the sample. This sample was included in a study of shared clonotypes between healthy human individuals. Findings of the study overall: The donor pool, a small one, limited the genetic and exposure-history diversity represented. Depth was large, yet rarefaction showed that sorted-subset sequencing was incomplete.

There were no recent acute infections or vaccinations among the donors, who were healthy HIV-negative adults. In the sorted-subset replicate PCRs, approximately 200 ng DNA, 25,000 to 30,000 T cell genomes, was used. Using immunoSEQ multiplex PCR, the repertoire was profiled, and TCRdb retains in-frame clones only, with some absent. The sample has roughly 1,100,000 clones; under 80% are singletons. Germline CDR1 MGHDK, CDR2 SYGVNS. With 5 bases clipped from V and 0 bases from J, the junction kept 3 bases outside the gene matches. The CDR3 covers 14 residues. The TCR sequence derives from a man aged 18 to 29 in good health. Sequencing was carried out using memory CD4+ T cells sorted from blood. The subset was: CD45RA-negative fraction. The chain combines TRBV25-1 with TRBJ2-7, with 8 bases matching TRBD2. The CDR3 nucleotides are TGTGCCAGCAGTCTCAGCGGGGGCTCCTACGAGCAGTACTTC. Translating gives CASSLSGGSYEQYF.